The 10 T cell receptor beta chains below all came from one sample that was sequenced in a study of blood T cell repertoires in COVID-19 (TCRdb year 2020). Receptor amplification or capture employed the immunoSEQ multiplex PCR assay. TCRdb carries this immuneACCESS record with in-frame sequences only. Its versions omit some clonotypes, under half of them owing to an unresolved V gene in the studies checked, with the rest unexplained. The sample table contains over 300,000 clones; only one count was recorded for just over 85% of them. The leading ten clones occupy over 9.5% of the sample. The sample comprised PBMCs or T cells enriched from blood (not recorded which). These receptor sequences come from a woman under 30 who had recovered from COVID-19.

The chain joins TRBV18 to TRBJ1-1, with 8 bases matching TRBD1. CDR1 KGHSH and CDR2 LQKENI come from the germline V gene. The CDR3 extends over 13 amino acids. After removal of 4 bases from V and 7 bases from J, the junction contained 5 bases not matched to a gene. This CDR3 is CASSLGTGGEAFF. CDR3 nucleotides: TGTGCCAGCTCACTAGGAACAGGGGGTGAAGCTTTCTTT.

The CDR3 DNA sequence: TGTGCCAGTAGTATCGGGACAGGGTACCCGAGCTCCTACAATGAGCAGTTCTTC. Encoded protein: CASSIGTGYPSSYNEQFF. The J gene is TRBJ2-1, the V gene TRBV19; 9 nucleotides align to TRBD1. CDR3 length: 18 amino acids. The junction had 9 bases not matched to a gene; V was cut back by 3 bases and J by 0 bases. Germline V gives CDR1 LNHDA, CDR2 SQIVND (reference sequence).

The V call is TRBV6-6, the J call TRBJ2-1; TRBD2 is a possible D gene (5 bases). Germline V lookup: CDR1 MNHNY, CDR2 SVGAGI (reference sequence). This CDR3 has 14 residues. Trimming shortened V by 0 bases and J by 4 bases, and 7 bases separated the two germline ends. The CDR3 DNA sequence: TGTGCCAGCAGTTACTCGACGGGGTACAATGAGCAGTTCTTC. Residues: CASSYSTGYNEQFF.

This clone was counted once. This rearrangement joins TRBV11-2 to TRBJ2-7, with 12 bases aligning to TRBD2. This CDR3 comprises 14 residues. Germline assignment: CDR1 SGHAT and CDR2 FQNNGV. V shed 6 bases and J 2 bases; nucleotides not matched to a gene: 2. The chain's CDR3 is CASSPSGRAYEQYF. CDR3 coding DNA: TGTGCCAGCAGTCCTAGCGGGAGGGCCTACGAGCAGTACTTC.

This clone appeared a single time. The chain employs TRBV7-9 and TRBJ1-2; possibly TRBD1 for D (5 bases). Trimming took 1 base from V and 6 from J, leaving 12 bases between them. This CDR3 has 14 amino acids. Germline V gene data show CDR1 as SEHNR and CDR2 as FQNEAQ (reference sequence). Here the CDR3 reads CASSLGTTGDGYTF. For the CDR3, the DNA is TGTGCCAGCAGCTTAGGGACCACAGGCGATGGCTACACCTTC.

In DNA form, the CDR3 reads TGTGCCAGTAGTATAGATCCGGGTCTCCTAAGCTCCACCGGGGAGCTGTTTTTT. Its translation is CASSIDPGLLSSTGELFF. The chain links TRBV19 to TRBJ2-2; D uncertain. Trimming pared 0 bases from V and 4 bases from J, leaving 18 bases between. The CDR3 sequence is 18 residues long. Germline loops: CDR1 LNHDA, CDR2 SQIVND (reference sequence).

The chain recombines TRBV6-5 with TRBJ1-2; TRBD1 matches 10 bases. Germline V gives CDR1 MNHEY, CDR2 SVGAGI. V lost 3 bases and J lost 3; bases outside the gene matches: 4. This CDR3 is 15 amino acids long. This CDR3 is CASSYGTGDHYGYTF. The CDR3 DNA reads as TGTGCCAGCAGTTATGGGACAGGGGATCACTATGGCTACACCTTC.

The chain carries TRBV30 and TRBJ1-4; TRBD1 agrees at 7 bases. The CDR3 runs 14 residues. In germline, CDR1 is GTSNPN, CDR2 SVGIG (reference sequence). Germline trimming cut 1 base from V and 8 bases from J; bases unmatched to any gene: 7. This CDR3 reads CAWSGQGGGEKLFF. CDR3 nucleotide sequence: TGTGCCTGGAGTGGACAGGGCGGAGGGGAAAAACTGTTTTTT.

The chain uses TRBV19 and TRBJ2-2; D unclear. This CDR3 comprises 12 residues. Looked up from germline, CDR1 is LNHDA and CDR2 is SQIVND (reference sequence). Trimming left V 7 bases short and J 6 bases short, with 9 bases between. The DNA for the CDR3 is TGTGCCAGTATTGCCAACTCCGGGGAGCTGTTTTTT. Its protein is CASIANSGELFF. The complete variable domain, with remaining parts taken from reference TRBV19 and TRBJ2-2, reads DGGITQSPKYLFRKEGQNVTLSCEQNLNHDAMYWYRQDPGQGLRLIYYSQIVNDFQKGDIAEGYSVSREKKESFPLTVTSAQKNPTAFYLCASIANSGELFFGEGSRLTVL.

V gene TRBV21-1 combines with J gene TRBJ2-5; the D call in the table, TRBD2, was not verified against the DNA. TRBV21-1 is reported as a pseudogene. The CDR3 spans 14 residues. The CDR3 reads CASSPRGCQCAQYF. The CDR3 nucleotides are TGTGCCAGCAGCCCACGAGGGTGCCAGTGCGCCCAGTACTTC.